This TCR beta chain emerged from a study of T cell clones after liver transplantation (dated by TCRdb to between 2018 and 2021). Background for the entire study: The samples were obtained from ITN030ST, a randomized trial that attempted immunosuppression withdrawal within 2 years after liver transplantation. No induction therapy was given to the subjects, and standard immunosuppression was administered until randomization at 12-24 months post-transplant. As an antigen-independent comparator for the donor-reactive sequences, third party-reactive TCRbeta sequences from pre-transplant MLRs were identified as well. Tolerance was defined as complete withdrawal of immunosuppression for at least one year without a rise in liver enzymes beyond twice the upper limit of normal. Of the eight recipients, a few were HCV-positive, while the remaining recipients had been transplanted for non-autoimmune, non-viral indications. Donor-reactive T cell clones were identified by TCRbeta sequencing after a pre-transplant mixed lymphocyte reaction and then tracked in post-transplant blood. A cohort of 8 liver transplant recipients was studied, of whom 3 were classified as tolerant and 5 as non-tolerant. Blood samples were taken pre-transplant, pre-randomization before withdrawal, and post-randomization after full withdrawal or failed withdrawal.

Broad study findings and their caveats: A greater decline was seen for donor-reactive sequences than for third party-reactive sequences, suggesting partial antigen-specific deletion unrelated to withdrawal success. Because no allograft tissue specimens were available, donor-reactive T cells may have migrated into the graft instead of being deleted. In most of the 8 subjects, regardless of tolerance or HCV status, circulating donor-reactive CD4 TCRbeta sequences dropped significantly post-transplant. After accounting for repertoire turnover, donor-reactive detection was significantly reduced in 7 of 8 subjects for CD4 and 8 of 8 for CD8. Conclusions were preliminary, limited by small, heterogeneous patient numbers and non-standardized post-transplant time points. Low numbers of available donor cells limited the measurable donor-reactive repertoire in a couple of subjects.

This specimen's time point label, interpreted: pre-transplant. Thawed unstimulated PBMCs were stained for CD3, CD4 and CD8 and FACS-sorted into CD3+CD4+ and CD3+CD8+ populations. Each of the 8 studied subjects was randomized to immunosuppression withdrawal. The Qiagen DNeasy Blood and Tissue Kit was used for genomic DNA isolation. For this chain, trimming is 6 bases at the V end and 6 bases at the J end, and the number of junction bases without a gene match is 13. From its cysteine to its phenylalanine, the CDR3 spans 16 amino acids. Only the CDR3 region is kept as DNA, spanning 48 bases read in frame from base 1. CDR1 and CDR2, looked up from the germline V gene (reference sequence), are SGHAT and FQDESV. High-throughput TCRbeta CDR3 sequencing of frozen genomic DNA was performed by immunoSEQ, with PCR amplification, mapping, bias correction and internal controls included. The authors' pipeline ran thus. Only productive rearrangements were retained, with each unique TCRbeta sequence defined by its CDR3 nucleotide sequence together with its V and J gene. For classification of a sequence as donor-reactive, at least 5-fold expansion in CFSE-low cells relative to unstimulated pre-transplant cells and a frequency of at least 0.01% were required. To ensure at least 90% detection power, minimum frequency thresholds were set for each subject based on that subject's lowest-template unstimulated sample. Jensen-Shannon divergence between the top 1000 TCRbeta sequences post-transplant and pre-transplant was used to measure repertoire turnover. Changes in detection of donor-reactive sequences were assessed with two-sided Fisher's exact tests. The table comes from immuneACCESS by way of TCRdb, which keeps in-frame sequences with V and J called. Part of the clones is missing from these tables; in studies checked, under half for an unresolved V gene and the rest for unknown reasons. V and J calls and clone size are copied from that table; D and trimming were computed from the DNA. The sample table lists roughly 97,000 clones, approximately 85% of them with a count of one. The top ten clonotypes cover 0.99% of the sample.

A remark on this clone: Its antigen is not yet known. One base away there is no much larger clone; base qualities are not given.

This sequence was found in a human donor who received a liver transplant. Sequences were derived from CD4+ T cells from blood, sampled before liver transplant. This chain joins TRBV11-1 to TRBJ2-3, with 9 middle bases fitting TRBD2. The CDR3 sequence is CASRPGVLAGADTQYF. The nucleotide sequence reads TGTGCCAGCAGACCGGGGGTTTTAGCGGGAGCGGATACGCAGTATTTT.